The clone carrying this T cell receptor (beta chain) was picked up many times. One entry per CDR3 protein results from TCRdb running MiXCR on the 5' RACE reads. Altogether about 10,000 distinct CDR3 sequences are present, nearly 5.5% being singletons, with the ten largest covering 27%. As for time point: sample taken at primary tumor resection. Unsorted whole RNA samples from tumor, nontumor lung or frozen PBMC were sequenced. This record comes from a study of spatial heterogeneity in lung cancer. The germline gives CDR1 SQVTM, CDR2 ANQGSEA. Trimming cost V 7 bases and J 12 bases, with 19 bases left between them. There are 11 residues in the CDR3.

This clonotype originated in a male donor with early-stage non-small cell lung cancer. Material: PBMCs, obtained at surgery. The rearrangement uses TRBV29-1 and TRBJ2-7, with D possibly TRBD2 on 5 matching bases. CDR3 amino acids: CSALEGGVLYF. Here the CDR3 DNA reads TGCAGCGCGCTTGAGGGTGGGGTTCTGTACTTC.